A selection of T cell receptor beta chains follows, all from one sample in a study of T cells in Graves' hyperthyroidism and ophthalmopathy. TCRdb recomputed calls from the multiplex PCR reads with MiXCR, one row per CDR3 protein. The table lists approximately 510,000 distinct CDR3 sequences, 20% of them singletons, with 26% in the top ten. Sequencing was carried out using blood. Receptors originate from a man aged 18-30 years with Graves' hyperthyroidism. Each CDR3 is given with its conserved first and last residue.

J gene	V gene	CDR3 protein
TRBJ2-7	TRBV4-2	CASSQLQGRYEQYF
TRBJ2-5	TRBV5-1	CASSLLHLGETQYF
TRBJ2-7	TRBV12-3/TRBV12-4	CASRAGTGPYEQYF
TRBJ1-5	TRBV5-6	CASSLAGRGGNQPQHF
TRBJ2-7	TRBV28	CASSPSRTSGYEQYF
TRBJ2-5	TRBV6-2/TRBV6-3	CASSHYRDTLTQYF
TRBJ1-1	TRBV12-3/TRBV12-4	CASSLRDRNPEAFF
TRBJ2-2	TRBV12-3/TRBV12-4	CASSTSGGPTGELFF
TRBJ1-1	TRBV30	CAWRGQGGTEAFF
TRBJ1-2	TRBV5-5	CASSLNGQLRGGYTF
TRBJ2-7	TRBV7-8	CASSFRSTSYEQYF
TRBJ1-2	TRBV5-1	CASSWADGNYGYTF
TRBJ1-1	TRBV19	CASSLRTGVPTEAFF
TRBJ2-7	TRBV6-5	CASSRTRSSYEQYF
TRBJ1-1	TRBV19	CASSPGIAPEAFF
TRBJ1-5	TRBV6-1	CASSFGQARNQPQHF
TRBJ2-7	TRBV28	CASSVSPPVYEQYF
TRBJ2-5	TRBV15	CATSRLKGGAKTQYF
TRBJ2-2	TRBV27	CASTWVGPNTGELFF
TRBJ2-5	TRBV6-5	CASSSPGLQETQYF
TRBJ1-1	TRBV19	CASKEQGTNTEAFF
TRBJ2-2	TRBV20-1	CSAGFPGGGTPPGELFF
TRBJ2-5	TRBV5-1	CASSSGQDQETQYF
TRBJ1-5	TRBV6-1	CASSGTPGQPQHF
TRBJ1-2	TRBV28	CASSTRGLYGYTF
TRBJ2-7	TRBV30	CAWSTGVTIEQYF
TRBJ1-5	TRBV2	CASRAGAGHQPQHF
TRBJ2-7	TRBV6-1	CASSEVLLSYEQYF